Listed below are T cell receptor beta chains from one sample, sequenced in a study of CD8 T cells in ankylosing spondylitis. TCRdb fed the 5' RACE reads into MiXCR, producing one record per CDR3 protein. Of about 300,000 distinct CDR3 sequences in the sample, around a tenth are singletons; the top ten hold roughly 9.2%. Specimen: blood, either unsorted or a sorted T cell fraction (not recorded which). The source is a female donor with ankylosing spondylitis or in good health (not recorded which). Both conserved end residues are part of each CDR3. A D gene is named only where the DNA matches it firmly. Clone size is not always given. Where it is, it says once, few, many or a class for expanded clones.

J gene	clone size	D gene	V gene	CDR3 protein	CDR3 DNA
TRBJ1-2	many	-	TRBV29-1	CSVARTETYGYTF	TGCAGCGTTGCGAGGACAGAAACCTATGGCTACACCTTC
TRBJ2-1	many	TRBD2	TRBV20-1	CSARGTSGIFYNEQFF	TGCAGTGCTAGAGGGACTAGCGGGATTTTTTACAATGAGCAGTTCTTC
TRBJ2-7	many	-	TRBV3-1	CASSQDPQNYEQYF	TGTGCCAGCAGCCAAGATCCACAGAACTACGAGCAGTACTTC
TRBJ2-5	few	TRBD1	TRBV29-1	CSGMTGALQETQYF	TGCAGCGGGATGACAGGGGCCCTCCAAGAGACCCAGTACTTC
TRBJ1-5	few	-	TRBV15	CATRPQGNSNQPQHF	TGTGCCACCAGACCACAGGGAAATAGCAATCAGCCCCAGCATTTT
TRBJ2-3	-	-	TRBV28	CASSARTEQYF	TGTGCCAGCAGTGCTCGGACTGAGCAGTATTTT
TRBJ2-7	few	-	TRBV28	CASSLGGNWDEQYF	TGTGCCAGCAGTCTAGGGGGGAATTGGGACGAGCAGTACTTC
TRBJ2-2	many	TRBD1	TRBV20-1	CSAGQGARSTGELFF	TGCAGTGCTGGACAGGGGGCCAGAAGCACCGGGGAGCTGTTTTTT
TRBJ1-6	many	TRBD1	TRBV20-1	CSARPGGGSSYNSPLHF	TGCAGTGCTAGACCAGGGGGGGGCAGCTCCTATAATTCACCCCTCCACTTT
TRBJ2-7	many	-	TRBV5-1	CASSHGVAYEQYF	TGCGCCAGCAGCCATGGGGTAGCCTACGAGCAGTACTTC
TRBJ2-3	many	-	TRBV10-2	CASGGRGIGTQYF	TGCGCCAGCGGAGGCCGGGGTATAGGTACGCAGTATTTT
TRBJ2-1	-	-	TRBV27	CASSLLGPYNEQFF	TGTGCCAGCAGTTTATTGGGTCCCTACAATGAGCAGTTCTTC
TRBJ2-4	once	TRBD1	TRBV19	CASSPTGTNIQYF	TGTGCCAGTAGCCCGACAGGGACAAACATTCAGTACTTC
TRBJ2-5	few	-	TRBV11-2	CASSLDLGRETQYF	TGTGCCAGCAGCTTAGATTTAGGGCGGGAGACCCAGTACTTC
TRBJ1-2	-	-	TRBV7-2	CASSPGPGSYGYTF	TGTGCCAGCAGCCCCGGACCCGGGAGCTATGGCTACACCTTC
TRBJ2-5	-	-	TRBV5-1	CASSPRDTQETQYF	TGCGCCAGCAGCCCGAGGGACACCCAAGAGACCCAGTACTTC
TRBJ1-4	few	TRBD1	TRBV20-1	CSGKGASEKLFF	TGCAGTGGGAAGGGGGCGAGCGAAAAACTGTTTTTT
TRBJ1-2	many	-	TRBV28	CASSFLYGYTF	TGTGCCAGCAGTTTTCTTTATGGCTACACCTTC
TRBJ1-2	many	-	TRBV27	CASSFSGAAYGYTF	TGTGCCAGCAGTTTCTCGGGGGCAGCCTATGGCTACACCTTC
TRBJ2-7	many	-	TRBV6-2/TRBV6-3	CASSFRLPRRGTSYEQYF	TGTGCCAGCAGTTTTCGCCTCCCTCGTCGCGGAACATCCTACGAGCAGTACTTC
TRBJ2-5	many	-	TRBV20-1	CSARAGFQETQYF	TGCAGTGCTAGAGCCGGTTTTCAGGAGACCCAGTACTTC
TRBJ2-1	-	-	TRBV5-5	CASSFPGRQNNEQFF	TGTGCCAGCAGCTTCCCGGGACGGCAGAACAATGAGCAGTTCTTC
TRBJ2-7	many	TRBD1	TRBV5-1	CASSKPGDREPYEQYF	TGCGCCAGCAGCAAACCTGGGGACAGGGAACCCTACGAGCAGTACTTC
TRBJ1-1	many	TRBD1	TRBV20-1	CSARTGQENTEAFF	TGCAGTGCTCGTACGGGACAGGAAAACACTGAAGCTTTCTTT
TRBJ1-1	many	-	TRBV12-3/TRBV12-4	CASSRGQNTEAFF	TGTGCCAGCAGCCGAGGACAGAACACTGAAGCTTTCTTT
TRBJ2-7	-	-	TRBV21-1	CASSKGGGTGENNSYEQYF	TGTGCCAGCAGCAAAGGGGGAGGGACAGGGGAAAATAATTCCTACGAGCAGTACTTC